Shown below are 32 T cell receptor beta chains from a single sample sequenced in a study of beta chain features in type 1 diabetes. All of the isolated RNA was reverse transcribed, so expressed TCRB transcripts were sequenced. Assay: immunoSEQ multiplex PCR; the TCRdb copy retains only in-frame clones and omits some. The repertoire includes roughly 500,000 clones, 30% of them detected once, and about 0.065% sits in the top ten. The sample consisted of naive CD4+ T cells from blood. Every receptor here comes from a man aged 18 to 29 in good health.

V gene TRBV30 combines with J gene TRBJ2-2, with 9 bases identical to TRBD2. This CDR3 is 14 amino acids long. J was trimmed by 3 bases and V by 4 bases; bases with no gene match: 3. Germline values: CDR1 GTSNPN, CDR2 SVGIG (reference sequence). This CDR3 is CAWNQREDTGELFF. The CDR3, as DNA: TGTGCCTGGAACCAGCGGGAGGACACCGGGGAGCTGTTTTTT.

A few counts support this clone. This sequence joins TRBV7-8 and TRBJ2-3, with no clear D. CDR1 SGHVS and CDR2 FQNEAQ come from the germline V gene. V dropped 5 bases and J dropped 0 bases, with 9 bases sitting between them. The CDR3 spans 14 residues. CDR3: CASSIRPSTDTQYF. CDR3 coding DNA: TGTGCCAGCAGCATACGACCAAGCACAGATACGCAGTATTTT.

The chain couples TRBV9 to TRBJ2-7; D is possibly TRBD1 or TRBD2 (5 bases each). Germline-derived CDR1 and CDR2 are SGDLS and YYNGEE. The germline V and J ends were trimmed by 3 bases and 3 bases, with 13 bases remaining between them. This CDR3 spans 14 amino acids. CDR3 region: CASSGRDGYYEQYF. CDR3 sequence (DNA): TGTGCCAGCAGCGGCCGGGACGGATACTACGAGCAGTACTTC.

Only a few counts were recorded for this clone. The chain has TRBV4-3 and TRBJ1-4; D is ambiguous. Germline CDR1 LGHNA, CDR2 YSLEER. V was cut by 3 bases and J by 13 bases, with 9 bases left in between. This CDR3 is built from 11 residues. CDR3 nucleotide sequence: TGCGCCAGCAGCCAGGCCGGGAGACTGTTTTTT. Translation: CASSQAGRLFF.

The genes are TRBV4-1 and TRBJ2-6; D possibly uses TRBD1 or TRBD2 (5 bases each). The germline V gene encodes CDR1 MGHRA and CDR2 YSYEKL. The V and J ends lost 3 bases and 4 bases respectively, with 13 bases between them. The CDR3 has 16 amino acids. The CDR3 sequence: CASSHGEGSGANVLTF. The CDR3 nucleotides read TGCGCCAGCAGCCATGGAGAGGGGTCAGGGGCCAACGTCCTGACTTTC.

This chain connects TRBV9 to TRBJ1-2, with 7 positions matching TRBD1. Germline CDR1 reads SGDLS; CDR2 reads YYNGEE. The CDR3 consists of 15 residues. V dropped 0 bases and J dropped 8; count of bases not matched to a gene: 10. The CDR3 protein is CASSVGGRTGLGYTF. The CDR3 coding sequence is TGTGCCAGCAGCGTAGGAGGAAGGACAGGCCTGGGCTACACCTTC.

This clone was picked up a small number of times. V gene TRBV21-1 combines with J gene TRBJ2-1. TRBV21-1 counts as a pseudogene. The CDR3 is 15 residues long. Here the CDR3 DNA reads TGTGCCAGCTCAGGGGACGGGAGCTCCTACAATGAGCAGTTCTTC. As protein: CASSGDGSSYNEQFF.

This clone showed up just a few times. This chain connects TRBV7-3 to TRBJ2-1; 12 nucleotides align to TRBD2. The V and J ends lost 5 bases and 8 bases, in that order; junction bases with no gene match: 7. There are 15 residues in the CDR3. Germline V gene sequence: CDR1 SGHTA, CDR2 FQGTGA. CDR3 nucleotide sequence: TGTGCCAGCAGCCCCGGACTAGCGGGGTTCGATGAGCAGTTCTTC. This encodes CASSPGLAGFDEQFF.

This clone was observed a handful of times. J is TRBJ1-1 and V is TRBV29-1; 10 nucleotides line up with TRBD1. CDR3 length equals 13 residues. CDR1 is SQVTM and CDR2 is ANQGSEA in the germline V gene. V lost 7 bases and J lost 5; bases outside the gene matches: 7. The CDR3 sequence is CSGFRDRGTEAFF. CDR3 nucleotide sequence: TGCAGCGGATTCCGGGACAGGGGAACTGAAGCTTTCTTT.

The sample holds a few counts of this clone. CDR3 in DNA: TGCAGCGTTGAGAGACAGGCGAACACTGAAGCTTTCTTT. Amino acid sequence: CSVERQANTEAFF. The V gene is TRBV29-1, the J gene TRBJ1-1, with D tentatively TRBD1 (6 bases). V lost 3 bases to trimming and J lost 1 base, with 9 bases between them. The CDR3 contains 13 residues. CDR1 is SQVTM, CDR2 ANQGSEA, per germline.

The chain joins TRBV9 to TRBJ2-7; maybe TRBD2 (5 bases). From germline, CDR1 is SGDLS and CDR2 YYNGEE. The V end lost 4 bases, the J end lost 4 bases, and 12 bases lay between the germline ends. The CDR3 sequence is 13 residues long. CDR3 sequence: CASSPSTGYEQYF. Here the CDR3 DNA reads TGTGCCAGCAGCCCGTCCACGGGATACGAGCAGTACTTC.

This sequence joins TRBV15 and TRBJ2-7; D gene ambiguous. The CDR3 runs to 12 residues. Germline CDR1 and CDR2: LNHNV and YYDKDF (reference sequence). Trimming removed 1 base from V and 5 bases from J, with 6 bases in between. For the CDR3, the DNA is TGTGCCACCAGCAGAGGTGAGAACGAGCAGTACTTC. It codes for CATSRGENEQYF.

The chain recombines TRBV30 with TRBJ2-1, with 8 bases fitting TRBD1. This CDR3 region has 15 residues. Germline V gene data show CDR1 as GTSNPN and CDR2 as SVGIG (reference sequence). Trimming at V came to 5 bases and at J to 3 bases, leaving 9 bases not matched to a gene. The CDR3 nucleotides are TGTGCCTGGGCCGCACCAGGGGGCTTCTACAATGAGCAGTTCTTC. As protein: CAWAAPGGFYNEQFF.

This clone was observed a handful of times. The CDR3 reads CSGSRVETQYF. The DNA of the CDR3 is TGCAGCGGAAGCAGGGTGGAGACCCAGTACTTC. The chain employs TRBV29-1 and TRBJ2-5; TRBD1 is a possible D gene (5 bases). CDR1 is SQVTM, CDR2 ANQGSEA, per germline. The CDR3 is 11 residues long. The V end was cut by 7 bases, the J end by 5 bases, with 11 bases between.

This chain joins TRBV9 and TRBJ2-7; D not certain. The CDR3 runs 13 residues. The germline V gene encodes CDR1 SGDLS and CDR2 YYNGEE. The V end was cut by 2 bases, the J end by 5 bases, with 11 bases between. CDR3 DNA sequence: TGTGCCAGCAGCGTCTCAGTGAGAGACGAGCAGTACTTC. It codes for CASSVSVRDEQYF. The full variable domain, in which reference TRBV9 and TRBJ2-7 provide the parts outside the CDR3, is DSGVTQTPKHLITATGQRVTLRCSPRSGDLSVYWYQQSLDQGLQFLIQYYNGEERAKGNILERFSAQQFPDLHSELNLSSLELGDSALYFCASSVSVRDEQYFGPGTRLTVT.

The chain uses TRBV25-1 and TRBJ1-1; D perhaps matches TRBD1 (6 bases). The germline V gene encodes CDR1 MGHDK and CDR2 SYGVNS. The CDR3 runs to 16 residues. Trimming stripped 3 bases from V and 3 bases from J, with 17 bases between. CDR3 region: CASSDGWGRGDTEAFF. The CDR3 coding sequence is TGTGCCAGCAGTGATGGCTGGGGGCGCGGGGACACTGAAGCTTTCTTT.

The CDR3 bases are TGTGCCAGCAGTCTTCAGGTCTCCTACGAGCAGTACTTC. This gives the protein CASSLQVSYEQYF. The chain combines TRBV6-1 with TRBJ2-7; D ambiguous. The V end was cut by 5 bases, the J end by 0 bases, with 8 bases between. Per the germline V gene, CDR1 is MNHNS and CDR2 is SASEGT. CDR3 size: 13 residues.

In its sample, this clone was seen a few times. The sample holds other DNA sequences that translate to the same CDR3. J is TRBJ2-3 and V is TRBV29-1; perhaps TRBD1 as D (6 bases). The CDR3 length is 13 residues. The V gene lost 5 bases and the J gene lost 0 bases, with 9 bases spanning the gap. The germline CDR1 and CDR2 sequences are SQVTM and ANQGSEA. The CDR3 protein is CSVWTASTDTQYF. Written as DNA, the CDR3 is TGCAGCGTTTGGACAGCTAGCACAGATACGCAGTATTTT.

In its sample, this clone was seen once. This chain links TRBV7-9 with TRBJ1-1; D is unclear. Germline CDR1 reads SEHNR; CDR2 reads FQNEAQ (reference sequence). Trimming left V 1 base short and J 3 bases short, with 3 bases between. The length of the CDR3 is 12 residues. CDR3 nucleotides: TGTGCCAGCAGCTTAGTGGACACTGAAGCTTTCTTT. Its translation is CASSLVDTEAFF.

The CDR3 reads CASSLAVSTPYEQYF. DNA of the CDR3: TGTGCCAGCAGCTTAGCGGTTTCCACCCCCTACGAGCAGTACTTC. The rearrangement uses TRBV7-2 and TRBJ2-7; D gene ambiguous. The V and J ends lost 0 bases and 2 bases respectively, with 11 bases between them. The CDR3 spans 15 residues. Germline-derived CDR1 and CDR2 are SGHTA and FQGNSA. Based on the CDR3 plus reference TRBV7-2 and TRBJ2-7, the full variable domain is GAGVSQSPSNKVTEKGKDVELRCDPISGHTALYWYRQSLGQGLEFLIYFQGNSAPDKSGLPSDRFSAERTGGSVSTLTIQRTQQEDSAVYLCASSLAVSTPYEQYFGPGTRLTVT.

This clone was detected a few times. The chain carries TRBV7-2 and TRBJ1-4; TRBD1 matches 9 bases. J was trimmed by 8 bases and V by 2 bases; bases with no gene match: 6. The CDR3 totals 15 residues. CDR1 is SGHTA and CDR2 is FQGNSA in the germline V gene. The CDR3: CASSLQDRGREKLFF. The CDR3 bases are TGTGCCAGCAGCTTACAGGACAGGGGACGCGAAAAACTGTTTTTT.

The chain uses TRBV18 and TRBJ2-7; D uncertain. Per the germline V gene, CDR1 is KGHSH and CDR2 is LQKENI. The V and J ends lost 2 bases and 6 bases respectively, with 14 bases between them. The CDR3 is 14 residues long. In nucleotides, the CDR3 is TGTGCCAGCTCACCAGTGGCTTACGCAGGCGAGCAGTACTTC. It codes for CASSPVAYAGEQYF.

This chain connects TRBV7-3 to TRBJ2-5; 14 bases match TRBD2. V lost 5 bases to trimming and J lost 4 bases; unmatched junction nucleotides: 6. The CDR3 runs to 16 residues. Germline values: CDR1 SGHTA, CDR2 FQGTGA. The CDR3 region is CASSKTSGRARETQYF. Here the CDR3 DNA reads TGTGCCAGCAGCAAGACTAGCGGGAGGGCCAGAGAGACCCAGTACTTC.

The chain employs TRBV5-4 and TRBJ2-4, with D perhaps TRBD2 (6 bases). Germline V lookup: CDR1 SGHNT, CDR2 YYREEE (reference sequence). Trimming took 5 bases from V and 7 from J, leaving 19 bases between them. The CDR3 covers 15 residues. The CDR3, as DNA: TGTGCCAGCAGTCGCGGAGGGTTGGCGCCCAACATTCAGTACTTC. Translated: CASSRGGLAPNIQYF.

This clone was counted between two and nine times. The rearrangement joins TRBV29-1 to TRBJ2-5, with a weak D call TRBD2 (6 bases). The CDR3 loop spans 15 amino acids. The germline V and J ends were trimmed by 3 bases and 4 bases, with 18 bases remaining between them. Per the germline V gene, CDR1 is SQVTM and CDR2 is ANQGSEA. The DNA for the CDR3 is TGCAGCGTTGAGGAAGGAGGCCAGGGAGGAGAGACCCAGTACTTC. This encodes CSVEEGGQGGETQYF.

This clone appeared once. The CDR3, as DNA: TGCAGCGCCGAGGTGGGGTGGGAGACCCAGTACTTC. Its translation is CSAEVGWETQYF. The chain combines TRBV29-1 with TRBJ2-7; D gene uncertain. The last part of the DNA fits TRBJ2-5 better; the J call may be wrong. Germline lookup yields CDR1 SQVTM and CDR2 ANQGSEA. The CDR3 extends over 12 amino acids.

The chain joins TRBV6-1 to TRBJ1-1, with D unclear. The CDR3 sequence is 13 residues long. Germline-derived CDR1 and CDR2 are MNHNS and SASEGT. V was trimmed by 4 bases and J by 3 bases, leaving 9 bases between them. The chain's CDR3 is CASSARDHTEAFF. The CDR3 bases are TGTGCCAGCAGTGCCAGAGATCACACTGAAGCTTTCTTT.

The rearrangement uses TRBV30 and TRBJ1-5; 7 bases are a match to TRBD1. In germline, CDR1 is GTSNPN, CDR2 SVGIG (reference sequence). V shed 5 bases and J 0 bases; nucleotides not matched to a gene: 4. CDR3 size: 14 residues. The CDR3, as DNA: TGTGCCTGGGGACAGGCGAATAGCAATCAGCCCCAGCATTTT. This encodes CAWGQANSNQPQHF. Complete variable domain (other parts from reference TRBV30 and TRBJ1-5): SQTIHQWPATLVQPVGSPLSLECTVEGTSNPNLYWYRQAAGRGLQLLFYSVGIGQISSEVPQNLSASRPQDRQFILSSKKLLLSDSGFYLCAWGQANSNQPQHFGDGTRLSIL.

J is TRBJ2-1 and V is TRBV7-9; TRBD1 matches at 8 bases. After removal of 4 bases from V and 10 bases from J, the junction contained 6 bases not matched to a gene. CDR3 size: 13 residues. Per germline, CDR1 SEHNR and CDR2 FQNEAQ (reference sequence). The CDR3 nucleotides read TGTGCCAGCAGCTCGGACAGGGCGAACGAGCAGTTCTTC. As protein: CASSSDRANEQFF.

In regard to this clone: Other DNA sequences in the sample encode the same CDR3. This chain links TRBV9 with TRBJ2-3; D is perhaps TRBD1 (5 bases). Germline CDR1 SGDLS, CDR2 YYNGEE. V was clipped by 0 bases and J by 0 bases, with 8 bases between them. CDR3 length equals 15 residues. CDR3 residues: CASSVAGSSTDTQYF. CDR3 nucleotide sequence: TGTGCCAGCAGCGTAGCAGGGTCGAGCACAGATACGCAGTATTTT.

This clone was recorded a few times. The V gene is TRBV14, the J gene TRBJ2-7; D not certain. The germline gives CDR1 SGHDN, CDR2 FVKESK. The CDR3 consists of 13 residues. With 1 base removed from V and 0 bases from J, the gap between germline ends came to 4 bases. For the CDR3, the DNA is TGTGCCAGCAGCCAAGGGCACTCCTACGAGCAGTACTTC. Its translation is CASSQGHSYEQYF.

The genes are TRBV7-9 and TRBJ2-3, with 8 bases aligning to TRBD1. The germline V gene encodes CDR1 SEHNR and CDR2 FQNEAQ (reference sequence). This CDR3 is built from 15 residues. V trimming: 5 bases; J trimming: 6 bases; junction bases outside the gene matches: 10. This CDR3 is CASSQVGQGMDTQYF. CDR3 bases: TGTGCCAGCAGCCAAGTCGGACAGGGTATGGATACGCAGTATTTT.